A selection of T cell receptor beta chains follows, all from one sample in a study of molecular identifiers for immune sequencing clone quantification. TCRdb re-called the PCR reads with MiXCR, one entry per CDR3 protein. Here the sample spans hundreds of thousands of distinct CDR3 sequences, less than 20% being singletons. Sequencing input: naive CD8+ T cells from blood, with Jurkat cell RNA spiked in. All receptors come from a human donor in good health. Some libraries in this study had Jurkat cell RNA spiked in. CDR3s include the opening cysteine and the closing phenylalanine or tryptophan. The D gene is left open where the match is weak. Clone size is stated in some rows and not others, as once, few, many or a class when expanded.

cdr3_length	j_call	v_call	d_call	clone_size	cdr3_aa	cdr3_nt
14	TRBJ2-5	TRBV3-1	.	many	CASSQDPGLETQYF	TGTGCCAGCAGCCAAGACCCAGGGCTGGAGACCCAGTACTTC
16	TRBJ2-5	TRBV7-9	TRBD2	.	CASRGTSGGAFETQYF	TGTGCCAGCAGGGGGACTAGCGGGGGGGCCTTCGAGACCCAGTACTTC
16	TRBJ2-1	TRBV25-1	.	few	CASSEWGRSSYNEQFF	TGTGCCAGCAGTGAATGGGGCAGGAGCTCCTACAATGAGCAGTTCTTC
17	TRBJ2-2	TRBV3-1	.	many	CASSQDELGQNTGELFF	TGTGCCAGCAGCCAAGATGAACTGGGACAGAACACCGGGGAGCTGTTTTTT
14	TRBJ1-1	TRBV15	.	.	CATSRRGGQTEAFF	TGTGCCACCAGCAGGCGGGGGGGTCAGACTGAAGCTTTCTTT
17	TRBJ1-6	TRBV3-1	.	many	CASSRLYLAGDNSPLHF	TGTGCCAGCAGCCGACTCTATTTGGCAGGGGATAATTCACCCCTCCACTTT
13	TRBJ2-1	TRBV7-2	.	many	CASQLSSYNEQFF	TGTGCCAGCCAACTATCAAGCTACAATGAGCAGTTCTTC
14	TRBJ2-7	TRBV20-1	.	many	CSARREDYWYEQYF	TGCAGTGCTAGACGGGAAGACTATTGGTACGAGCAGTACTTC
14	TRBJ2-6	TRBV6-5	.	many	CASKPYSGANVLTF	TGTGCCAGTAAACCCTACTCTGGGGCCAACGTCCTGACTTTC
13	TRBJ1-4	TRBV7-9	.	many	CASSYTSSEKLFF	TGTGCCAGCAGTTACACCAGCAGTGAAAAACTGTTTTTT
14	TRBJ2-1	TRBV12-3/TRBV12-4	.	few	CASSVLAPGNEQFF	TGTGCCAGCAGCGTCCTCGCCCCGGGTAATGAGCAGTTCTTC
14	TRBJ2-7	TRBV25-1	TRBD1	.	CASSAGQGPYGQYF	TGTGCCAGCAGTGCGGGACAGGGGCCTTACGGGCAGTACTTC
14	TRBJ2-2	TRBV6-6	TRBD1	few	CAGTGTGGSGELFF	TGTGCCGGAACCGGGACAGGGGGCTCCGGGGAGCTGTTTTTT
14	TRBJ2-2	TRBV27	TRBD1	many	CASSSGGNTGELFF	TGTGCCAGCAGTTCAGGGGGGAACACCGGGGAGCTGTTTTTT
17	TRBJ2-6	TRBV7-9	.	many	CASSLGRGRSGANVLTF	TGTGCCAGCAGCTTGGGACGGGGGCGGTCTGGGGCCAACGTCCTGACTTTC
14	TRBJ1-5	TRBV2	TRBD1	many	CASSEDRGYQPQHF	TGTGCCAGCAGCGAGGACAGGGGGTATCAGCCCCAGCATTTT
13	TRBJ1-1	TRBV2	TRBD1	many	CANGQGIGTEAFF	TGTGCCAACGGACAGGGGATTGGCACTGAAGCTTTCTTT
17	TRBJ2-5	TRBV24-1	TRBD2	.	CATSDPRLAGVIETQYF	TGTGCCACCAGTGATCCGAGACTAGCAGGAGTAATCGAGACCCAGTACTTC
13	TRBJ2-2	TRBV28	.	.	CASSPHLSGELFF	TGTGCCAGCAGCCCCCACCTCTCCGGGGAGCTGTTTTTT
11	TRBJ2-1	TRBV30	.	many	CAWSEAASEFF	TGTGCCTGGAGTGAAGCGGCTAGCGAGTTCTTC
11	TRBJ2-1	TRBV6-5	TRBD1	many	CASRSGTVQFF	TGTGCCAGCAGGTCCGGGACAGTCCAGTTCTTC
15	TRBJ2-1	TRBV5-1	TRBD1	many	CASSLYPGQGNEQFF	TGCGCCAGCAGCTTGTATCCCGGACAGGGCAATGAGCAGTTCTTC
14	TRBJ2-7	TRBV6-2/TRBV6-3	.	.	CASSPYPYSYEQYF	TGTGCCAGCAGTCCGTATCCTTACTCCTACGAGCAGTACTTC
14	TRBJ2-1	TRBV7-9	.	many	CASSFGTSYNEQFF	TGTGCCAGCAGCTTCGGGACATCTTACAATGAGCAGTTCTTC
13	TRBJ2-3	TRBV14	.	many	CASSQDNTDTQYF	TGTGCCAGCAGCCAAGATAACACAGATACGCAGTATTTT
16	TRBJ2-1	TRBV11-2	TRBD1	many	CASSGLTGNSYNEQFF	TGTGCCAGCAGCGGACTGACAGGGAATTCCTACAATGAGCAGTTCTTC
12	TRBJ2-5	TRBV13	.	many	CASSIGQETQYF	TGTGCCAGCAGCATAGGTCAAGAGACCCAGTACTTC
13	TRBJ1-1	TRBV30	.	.	CAWNWGAGTEAFF	TGTGCCTGGAATTGGGGAGCGGGGACTGAAGCTTTCTTT
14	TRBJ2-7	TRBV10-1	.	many	CASSEMVDGYEQYF	TGCGCCAGCAGTGAGATGGTGGACGGGTACGAGCAGTACTTC
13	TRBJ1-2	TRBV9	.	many	CASSVGRSYGYTF	TGTGCCAGCAGCGTAGGACGTTCGTATGGCTACACCTTC
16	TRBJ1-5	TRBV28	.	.	CASRPQAGGRNQPQHF	TGTGCCAGCAGGCCCCAGGCGGGGGGTCGAAATCAGCCCCAGCATTTT